One TCR beta chain is described in this entry. Antigen specificity is unknown. CDR1 SEHNR and CDR2 FQNEAQ come from the germline V gene (reference sequence). The CDR3 has 17 residues. The V gene end was trimmed by 5 bases and the J gene end by 4 bases; junction bases not matched to a gene: 6. This entry comes from a study of T cell repertoires in cytomegalovirus infection. MiXCR, applied by TCRdb to the reads, yields one record per CDR3 protein. The sample has 360,000 or so distinct CDR3 sequences; roughly a third are singletons. This receptor was obtained from a human donor in good health (CMV status not recorded). Some clones in this sample may be carry-over from other donors' samples. The chain recombines TRBV7-9 with TRBJ2-6; 12 nucleotides line up with TRBD1. The sequenced sample was cultured PBMCs, obtained from culture after CMV antigen stimulation. CDR3 sequence: CASSDRDRGPGANVLTF. The CDR3 coding sequence is TGTGCCAGCAGCGACCGGGACAGGGGGCCGGGGGCCAACGTCCTGACTTTC. The complete variable domain, with remaining parts taken from reference TRBV7-9 and TRBJ2-6, reads DTGVSQNPRHKITKRGQNVTFRCDPISEHNRLYWYRQTLGQGPEFLTYFQNEAQLEKSRLLSDRFSAERPKGSFSTLEIQRTEQGDSAMYLCASSDRDRGPGANVLTFGAGSRLTVL.